This T cell receptor (beta chain) was captured by sequencing in a study of CD8+ T cells in alopecia areata. Across the whole study: For the treated group, dosing was oral tofacitinib at 5 to 10 mg twice daily.

RNA was isolated and reverse transcribed to cDNA, the sequencing template. Profiled with immunoSEQ multiplex PCR; TCRdb holds only in-frame clones, not every one. The sample records more than 200,000 clones, about 40% being singletons. Germline V gene data show CDR1 as SNHLY and CDR2 as FYNNEI. The length of the CDR3 is 12 residues. V lost 8 bases, J lost 2 bases, and 8 bases lay in between. Treatment described: oral pan-JAK inhibitor, 5-10 mg twice daily. The material was CD4+ T cells sorted from blood, obtained at approximately week 36, from a patient treated with tofacitinib. This chain uses TRBV2 with TRBJ2-3; TRBD1 or TRBD2 may be the D gene (6 bases each). The receptor was derived from a human donor with alopecia areata. CDR3 loop: CASGGPTDTQYF. The CDR3 nucleotides are TGTGCCAGCGGGGGGCCCACAGATACGCAGTATTTT. Full variable domain (missing parts from reference TRBV2 and TRBJ2-3): EPEVTQTPSHQVTQMGQEVILRCVPISNHLYFYWYRQILGQKVEFLVSFYNNEISEKSEIFDDQFSVERPDGSNFTLKIRSTKLEDSAMYFCASGGPTDTQYFGPGTRLTVL.